Below, 17 T cell receptor beta chains from the same sample are listed, as sequenced in a study of read filtering for tumor transcriptome and immune sequencing. From approximately 430 ng of RNA, a library with molecular barcoded alpha/delta and beta/gamma adaptors was made. TCRdb processed the reads anew with MiXCR; each CDR3 protein has one entry. The sample has about 54,000 distinct CDR3 sequences; 9% to 15% are singletons. The sequenced sample was a population of CD138-negative cells sorted from bone marrow. These receptors all stem from a donor at least 40 years old with multiple myeloma.

The sample holds many counts of this clonotype. This chain connects TRBV6-1 to TRBJ1-4; D not resolved. The CDR3 extends over 13 amino acids. V was cut by 5 bases and J by 7 bases, with 11 bases left in between. Germline lookup yields CDR1 MNHNS and CDR2 SASEGT. The CDR3 reads CASSLEFFEKLFF. Here the CDR3 DNA reads TGTGCCAGCAGTCTAGAATTCTTTGAAAAACTGTTTTTT.

This clonotype was observed many times. V is TRBV5-1 and J is TRBJ1-1; no definite D call. Germline values: CDR1 SGHRS, CDR2 YFSETQ. The ends were cut back, 4 bases at V and 5 bases at J, with 15 bases in the middle. The CDR3 covers 14 residues. CDR3 residues: CASSVDPAGTEAFF. For the CDR3, the DNA is TGCGCCAGCAGCGTGGACCCGGCGGGGACTGAAGCTTTCTTT.

In regard to this clonotype: This may be a read error: a much more frequent sequence differs by one nucleotide. No conserved phenylalanine or tryptophan ends this CDR3, so it is likely a read error. The V gene is TRBV10-1, the J gene TRBJ1-1; 8 bases map to TRBD1. Trimming cost V 5 bases and J 11 bases; bases outside gene matches: 7. CDR3 length: 12 residues. The V gene's germline CDR1 is WNHNN and CDR2 SYGVQD (reference sequence). CDR3 in DNA: TGCGCCAGCAGTTTCCCAGGGGGCGAGGCTTTCTCT. Protein sequence: CASSFPGGEAFS.

This clonotype was observed many times. Germline and junction disagree at one end, which may indicate a read error. The genes are TRBV11-2 and TRBJ2-7; 10 bases agree with TRBD2. CDR3 length equals 15 residues. The germline V gene has CDR1 SGHAT and CDR2 FQNNGV. The CDR3 DNA reads TGTGCCAGCAGCAGAACTAGCGGGACATTTTGGGAGCAGTACTTT. Residues: CASSRTSGTFWEQYF.

Notes on this clonotype: Just one base apart from a much larger clone, this may be a read error. This chain joins TRBV19 and TRBJ1-4, with 9 bases lining up with TRBD1. From germline, CDR1 is LNHDA and CDR2 SQIVND (reference sequence). The CDR3 sequence is 15 residues long. Here the CDR3 DNA reads TGTGCCAGTACCAACCTACAGGGGGCAAACGAAAAACGGTCTTTT. Residues: CASTNLQGANEKRSF.

A note on this clonotype: This sequence may be a read error, since a much larger clone differs from it by one base. V usage is TRBV11-2 and J usage is TRBJ1-5; D uncertain. Trimming stripped 3 bases from V and 2 bases from J, with 11 bases between. Per germline, CDR1 SGHAT and CDR2 FQNNGV. The CDR3 has 15 residues. CDR3 nucleotide sequence: TGTGCCAGCAGCTTTGGCCATAATGGCAATCAGCCCCAGCATTTT. This encodes CASSFGHNGNQPQHF.

In this sample, this clonotype turned up many times. The V call is TRBV7-3, the J call TRBJ2-5; 8 bases line up with TRBD1. From germline, CDR1 is SGHTA and CDR2 FQGTGA. V dropped 0 bases and J dropped 0; count of bases not matched to a gene: 3. The CDR3 contains 16 residues. The CDR3 protein is CASSLTTGANQETQYF. CDR3 nucleotide sequence: TGTGCCAGCAGCTTAACGACAGGGGCGAACCAAGAGACCCAGTACTTC.

At least ten counts were recorded for this clonotype. The CDR3 spells CASSLAAGGGYTF. The CDR3 DNA sequence: TGTGCCAGCAGTTTGGCCGCAGGGGGCGGCTACACCTTC. The chain employs TRBV12-3 or TRBV12-4 and TRBJ1-2, with TRBD1 matching 8 bases. After removal of 3 bases from V and 8 bases from J, the junction contained 5 bases not matched to a gene. This CDR3 is 13 amino acids long.

V and J are TRBV6-5 and TRBJ2-7; D possibly matches TRBD1 or TRBD2 (5 bases each). V was shortened by 0 bases and J by 4 bases, with 13 bases between the two germline ends. CDR3 length: 15 amino acids. The germline V gene encodes CDR1 MNHEY and CDR2 SVGAGI. Written as DNA, the CDR3 is TGTGCCAGCAGTTACTCGAAGGGGCGCGGGTACGAGCAGTACTTC. It encodes CASSYSKGRGYEQYF.

This clonotype was observed a few times. This may arise from a read error, as a much more abundant clone is one base away. The CDR3 sequence is CASSWGGADTQYF. The CDR3 DNA reads as TGTGCCAGCAGCTGGGGGGGTGCAGATACGCAGTATTTT. This chain uses TRBV13 with TRBJ2-3; 7 bases are a match to TRBD2. CDR3 length: 13 residues. Germline values: CDR1 PRHDT, CDR2 FYEKMQ (reference sequence). The ends lost 4 bases at V and 4 bases at J; junction bases unmatched: 2.

There are many counts of this clonotype. This chain connects TRBV7-8 to TRBJ1-1; D is undetermined. CDR1 and CDR2 (germline): SGHVS, FQNEAQ. The CDR3 totals 15 residues. V lost 1 base and J 0 bases, leaving 9 bases between the germline ends. Written as DNA, the CDR3 is TGTGCCAGCAGCTTAGTGGCGGTAATGAACACTGAAGCTTTCTTT. This sequence encodes CASSLVAVMNTEAFF.

A few counts support this clonotype. The chain links TRBV28 to TRBJ1-3; D is uncertain. This CDR3 spans 14 amino acids. V was shortened by 6 bases and J by 2 bases, with 11 bases between the two germline ends. The germline gives CDR1 MDHEN, CDR2 SYDVKM. The CDR3 sequence is CASRVLGTGNTIYF. In DNA, the CDR3 is TGTGCCAGCAGAGTTTTGGGTACTGGAAACACCATATATTTT.

This clonotype occurred many times. The J gene is TRBJ2-5, the V gene TRBV20-1; 11 nucleotides match TRBD2. Per the germline V gene, CDR1 is DFQATT and CDR2 is SNEGSKA (reference sequence). J was trimmed by 4 bases and V by 2 bases; bases with no gene match: 6. CDR3 length equals 15 residues. DNA for the CDR3: TGCAGTGCTAGAAATAGCGGGGGGGCAGGAGAGACCCAGTACTTC. It translates to CSARNSGGAGETQYF.

This clonotype was seen repeatedly, ten times or more. This sequence joins TRBV5-1 and TRBJ1-2; D not resolved. V lost 0 bases to trimming and J lost 4 bases, with 7 bases between them. Germline lookup yields CDR1 SGHRS and CDR2 YFSETQ. This CDR3 is 13 amino acids long. Here the CDR3 reads CASSLDGGYGYTF. CDR3 DNA: TGCGCCAGCAGCTTGGATGGAGGCTATGGCTACACCTTC.

This rearrangement joins TRBV19 to TRBJ1-5; D is perhaps TRBD1 (5 bases). The V gene's germline CDR1 is LNHDA and CDR2 SQIVND (reference sequence). V was clipped by 10 bases and J by 1 base, with 11 bases between them. CDR3 length equals 13 residues. The CDR3 nucleotides are TGTGCCACCGTGGGGGGAAGCAATCAGCCCCAGCATTTT. Its translation: CATVGGSNQPQHF.

At least ten counts were recorded for this clonotype. The chain has TRBV20-1 and TRBJ1-5; a possible D gene is TRBD1 (6 bases). The CDR3 is 13 amino acids. V was pared by 6 bases and J by 2 bases, with 11 bases between. The germline V gene encodes CDR1 DFQATT and CDR2 SNEGSKA (reference sequence). CDR3 in DNA: TGCAGTGCGACGGACAGTCGCAATCAGCCCCAGCATTTT. This codes for CSATDSRNQPQHF.

J is TRBJ1-2 and V is TRBV3-1; 7 nucleotides match TRBD1. The CDR3 covers 17 residues. Germline V lookup: CDR1 LGHDT, CDR2 YNNKEL (reference sequence). Trimming at V came to 2 bases and at J to 3 bases, leaving 12 bases not matched to a gene. CDR3 region: CASSQPQGGSLYYGYTF. In DNA form, the CDR3 reads TGTGCCAGCAGCCAACCCCAGGGGGGTTCTCTTTACTATGGCTACACCTTC.